Below, one TCR beta chain is given with its context. The V and J ends lost 10 bases and 8 bases, in that order; junction bases with no gene match: 22. The CDR3 is made up of 17 amino acids. Germline assignment: CDR1 LNHDA and CDR2 SQIVND (reference sequence). The sample is drawn from a study of blood T cell repertoires in COVID-19. Study context: Researchers got acute and convalescent COVID-19 samples from the United States, Italy and Spain. Sources were T cells, B-cell-depleted T cells, or PBMCs; the material itself was cDNA or gDNA.

Per the authors' pipeline: By means of reference gene primer amplification, nucleated cell counts were estimated. Measured with immunoSEQ multiplex PCR; TCRdb has only the in-frame clones, and not every one. The V and J calls and clone size come from that table; D and trimming were worked out from the DNA. The table records 150,000 or so clones, approximately 80% of them present only once. V is TRBV19 and J is TRBJ1-2; 10 bases agree with TRBD1. Sequencing input: peripheral blood. This sequence originates from a woman aged 35 to 49 with active or convalescent COVID-19. In DNA form, the CDR3 reads TGTGCCATAAGGACTCCGGGACAGGGGTCCCTATTAAGCGGCTACACCTTC. Encoded protein: CAIRTPGQGSLLSGYTF.